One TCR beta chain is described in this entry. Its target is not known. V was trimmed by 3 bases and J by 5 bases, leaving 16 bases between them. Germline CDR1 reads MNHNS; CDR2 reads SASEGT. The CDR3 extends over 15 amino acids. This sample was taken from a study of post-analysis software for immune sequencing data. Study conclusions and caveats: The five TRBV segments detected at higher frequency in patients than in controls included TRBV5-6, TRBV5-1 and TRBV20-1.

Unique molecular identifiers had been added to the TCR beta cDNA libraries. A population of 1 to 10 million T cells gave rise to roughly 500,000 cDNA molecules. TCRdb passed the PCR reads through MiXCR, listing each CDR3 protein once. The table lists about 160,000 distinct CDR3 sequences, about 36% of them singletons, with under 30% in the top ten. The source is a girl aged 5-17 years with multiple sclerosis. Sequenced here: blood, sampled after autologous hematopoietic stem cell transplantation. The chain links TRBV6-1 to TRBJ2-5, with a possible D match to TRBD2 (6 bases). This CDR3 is CASSDRWMEGETQYF. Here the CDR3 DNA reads TGTGCCAGCAGTGATAGGTGGATGGAGGGGGAGACCCAGTACTTC.